This T cell receptor (beta chain) was sequenced in a study of patients and donors after allogeneic stem cell transplantation. Each CDR3 protein is one row after TCRdb ran MiXCR on the RT-PCR reads. This sample has some 960,000 distinct CDR3 sequences; approximately 19% occur once, and the top ten carry 6%. This clonotype was seen a few times. The CDR3 is 12 amino acids. The V gene's germline CDR1 is ENHRY and CDR2 SYGVKD. Trimming stripped 7 bases from V and 5 bases from J, with 11 bases between. Source material: blood, either unsorted or a sorted T cell fraction (not recorded which). The chain couples TRBV10-3 to TRBJ1-2; D not certain. This TCR was sampled from a human donor who was either an allogeneic HSCT recipient or a stem cell or donor lymphocyte infusion donor (not recorded which). It is not recorded whose cells these are; they may come from a transplant donor. Here the CDR3 DNA reads TGTGCCATCAAAAACCGGAATTATGGCTACACCTTC. Its protein is CAIKNRNYGYTF.